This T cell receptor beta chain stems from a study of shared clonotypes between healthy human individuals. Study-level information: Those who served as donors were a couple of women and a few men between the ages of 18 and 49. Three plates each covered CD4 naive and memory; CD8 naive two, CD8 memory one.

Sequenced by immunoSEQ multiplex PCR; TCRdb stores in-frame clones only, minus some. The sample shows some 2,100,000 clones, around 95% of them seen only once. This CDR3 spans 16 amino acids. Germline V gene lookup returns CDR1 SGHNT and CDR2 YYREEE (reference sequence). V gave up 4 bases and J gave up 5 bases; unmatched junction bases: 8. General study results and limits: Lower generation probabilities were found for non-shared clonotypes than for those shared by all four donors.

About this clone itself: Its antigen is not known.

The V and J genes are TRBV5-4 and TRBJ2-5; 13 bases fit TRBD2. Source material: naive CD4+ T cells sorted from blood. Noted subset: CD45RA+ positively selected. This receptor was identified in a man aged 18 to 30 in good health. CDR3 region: CASSAGTSGIGETQYF. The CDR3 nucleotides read TGTGCCAGCAGCGCCGGGACTAGCGGGATCGGGGAGACCCAGTACTTC. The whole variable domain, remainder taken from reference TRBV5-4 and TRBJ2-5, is ETGVTQSPTHLIKTRGQQVTLRCSSQSGHNTVSWYQQALGQGPQFIFQYYREEENGRGNFPPRFSGLQFPNYSSELNVNALELDDSALYLCASSAGTSGIGETQYFGPGTRLLVL.